These 13 T cell receptor beta chains were sequenced from one sample in a study of blood T cell repertoires in COVID-19. TCRdb keeps only in-frame clones here, not all; method: immunoSEQ multiplex PCR. The repertoire includes over 150,000 clones, more than 75% of them detected once, and 9.5% to 15% sits in the top ten. Sequencing was done on a sample of peripheral blood. Source of these receptors: a woman aged 70 to 79 with COVID-19, enrolled during active disease.

The CDR3 loop reads CASSQEWVAGGLTTQYF. The CDR3 region has the DNA TGCGCCAGCAGCCAAGAATGGGTGGCAGGAGGATTGACGACCCAGTACTTC. The rearrangement uses TRBV4-1 and TRBJ2-5; perhaps TRBD2 as D (5 bases). Trimming took 0 bases from V and 7 from J, leaving 21 bases between them. The CDR3 covers 17 residues. Germline V lookup: CDR1 MGHRA, CDR2 YSYEKL.

This chain connects TRBV15 to TRBJ2-7; 7 nucleotides line up with TRBD2. The CDR3 has 15 amino acids. The germline CDR1 and CDR2 sequences are LNHNV and YYDKDF (reference sequence). The V gene end was trimmed by 0 bases and the J gene end by 7 bases; junction bases not matched to a gene: 9. The CDR3, as DNA: TGTGCCACCAGCAGAGATACGGCGGGAGCGCGGGAGCAGTACTTC. Translating it yields CATSRDTAGAREQYF.

Here the CDR3 DNA reads TGTGCCAGCTCAACGACTGGGACTGAAGCTTTCTTT. Its translation: CASSTTGTEAFF. The V and J genes are TRBV18 and TRBJ1-1; no firm D call. V was clipped by 5 bases and J by 5 bases, with 9 bases between them. The CDR3 totals 12 residues. Germline loops: CDR1 KGHSH, CDR2 LQKENI. The full variable domain, with the rest looked up from reference TRBV18 and TRBJ1-1, is NAGVMQNPRHLVRRRGQEARLRCSPMKGHSHVYWYRQLPEEGLKFMVYLQKENIIDESGMPKERFSAEFPKEGPSILRIQQVVRGDSAAYFCASSTTGTEAFFGQGTRLTVV.

V and J are TRBV7-9 and TRBJ2-1, with no clear D. V lost 1 base and J 9 bases, leaving 7 bases between the germline ends. CDR3 length: 12 amino acids. The germline gives CDR1 SEHNR, CDR2 FQNEAQ (reference sequence). As DNA, the CDR3 is TGTGCCAGCAGCTTAGAGTCCGGTGAGCAGTTCTTC. It specifies CASSLESGEQFF.

This rearrangement joins TRBV18 to TRBJ2-7; TRBD2 matches at 7 bases. V lost 6 bases and J lost 2; bases outside the gene matches: 7. The CDR3 runs 14 residues. In germline, CDR1 is KGHSH, CDR2 LQKENI. The CDR3 protein is CASSPAGVTYEQYF. In DNA form, the CDR3 reads TGTGCCAGCTCCCCCGCGGGGGTAACCTACGAGCAGTACTTC.

V usage is TRBV30 and J usage is TRBJ1-2, with D possibly TRBD1 on 5 matching bases. This CDR3 comprises 15 residues. Trimming removed 0 bases at V and 5 bases at J, with 16 bases between. Looked up from germline, CDR1 is GTSNPN and CDR2 is SVGIG (reference sequence). The CDR3 protein is CAWSVRGFGGYGYTF. The CDR3 DNA sequence: TGTGCCTGGAGTGTACGGGGGTTTGGGGGATATGGCTACACCTTC.

The chain combines TRBV2 with TRBJ1-3; unclear D gene. Trimming shortened V by 5 bases and J by 2 bases, and 10 bases separated the two germline ends. The germline V gene has CDR1 SNHLY and CDR2 FYNNEI. CDR3 length: 14 residues. The CDR3 here is CASSLIRAGNTIYF. For the CDR3, the DNA is TGTGCCAGCAGTCTGATCCGGGCTGGAAACACCATATATTTT.

V usage is TRBV7-2 and J usage is TRBJ1-5; 7 nucleotides agree with TRBD1. The CDR3 consists of 15 residues. The germline V gene encodes CDR1 SGHTA and CDR2 FQGNSA. V lost 5 bases to trimming and J lost 5 bases; unmatched junction nucleotides: 9. CDR3 amino acids: CASSRTGVRDQPQHF. The CDR3 region has the DNA TGTGCCAGCAGCCGTACAGGGGTTAGGGATCAGCCCCAGCATTTT. Full variable domain (outside the CDR3, taken from reference TRBV7-2 and TRBJ1-5): GAGVSQSPSNKVTEKGKDVELRCDPISGHTALYWYRQSLGQGLEFLIYFQGNSAPDKSGLPSDRFSAERTGGSVSTLTIQRTQQEDSAVYLCASSRTGVRDQPQHFGDGTRLSIL.

CDR3 loop: CASRRQSTNEKLFF. In DNA, the CDR3 is TGTGCCAGCAGACGACAGTCAACTAATGAAAAACTGTTTTTT. The chain is built from TRBV28 and TRBJ1-4; D possibly corresponds to TRBD1 (5 bases). This CDR3 has 14 amino acids. Trimming stripped 6 bases from V and 0 bases from J, with 8 bases between. The germline V gene encodes CDR1 MDHEN and CDR2 SYDVKM.

In nucleotides, the CDR3 is TGTGCCAGCAGTTTAGGCGGCGGTAGCACTGAAGCTTTCTTT. This codes for CASSLGGGSTEAFF. The rearrangement joins TRBV28 to TRBJ1-1; no reliable D call. Trimming shortened V by 2 bases and J by 4 bases, and 11 bases separated the two germline ends. CDR1 is MDHEN, CDR2 SYDVKM, per germline. The CDR3 contains 14 residues. The full variable domain, in which reference TRBV28 and TRBJ1-1 provide the parts outside the CDR3, is DVKVTQSSRYLVKRTGEKVFLECVQDMDHENMFWYRQDPGLGLRLIYFSYDVKMKEKGDIPEGYSVSREKKERFSLILESASTNQTSMYLCASSLGGGSTEAFFGQGTRLTVV.

V gene TRBV7-9 combines with J gene TRBJ2-2; 10 positions agree with TRBD2. V gave up 7 bases and J gave up 5 bases; unmatched junction bases: 4. The CDR3 runs 14 residues. The germline V gene has CDR1 SEHNR and CDR2 FQNEAQ (reference sequence). The CDR3 protein is CASTLAGATGELFF. CDR3 coding DNA: TGTGCCAGCACCCTAGCGGGAGCTACCGGGGAGCTGTTTTTT. Using reference TRBV7-9 and TRBJ2-2 for the parts outside the CDR3, the full variable domain is DTGVSQNPRHKITKRGQNVTFRCDPISEHNRLYWYRQTLGQGPEFLTYFQNEAQLEKSRLLSDRFSAERPKGSFSTLEIQRTEQGDSAMYLCASTLAGATGELFFGEGSRLTVL.

This rearrangement joins TRBV2 to TRBJ1-2; possible D gene TRBD1, 5 bases. Germline V gives CDR1 SNHLY, CDR2 FYNNEI. CDR3 length equals 13 residues. Between the trimmed V and J ends, which lost 8 bases and 2 bases, there was a span of 12 bases. Here the CDR3 reads CASGEGRNYGYTF. CDR3 sequence (DNA): TGTGCCAGCGGGGAGGGACGAAACTATGGCTACACCTTC.

The gene calls are TRBV19 and TRBJ2-2, with TRBD1 matching over 7 bases. Germline V gene data show CDR1 as LNHDA and CDR2 as SQIVND (reference sequence). The CDR3 has 14 residues. V lost 4 bases to trimming and J lost 4 bases; unmatched junction nucleotides: 3. This CDR3 reads CASSSRQGTGELFF. CDR3 bases: TGTGCCAGTAGTAGCAGACAGGGCACCGGGGAGCTGTTTTTT.